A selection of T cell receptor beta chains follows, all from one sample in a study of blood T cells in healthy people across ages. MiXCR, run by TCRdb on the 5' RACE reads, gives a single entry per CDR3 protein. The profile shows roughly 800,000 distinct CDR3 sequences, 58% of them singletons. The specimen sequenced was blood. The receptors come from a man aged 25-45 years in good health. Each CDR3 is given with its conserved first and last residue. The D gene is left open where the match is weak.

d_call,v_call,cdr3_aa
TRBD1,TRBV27,CAGRLTGDRSYEQYF
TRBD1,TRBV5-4,CASSATGGFYGYTF
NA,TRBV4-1,CASSQGAGTSYGYTF
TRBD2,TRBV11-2,CASSQDGGAVGEQYF
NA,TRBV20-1,CSARNLAKADTQYF
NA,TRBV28,CASSLTSGANVLTF
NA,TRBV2,CASSETLTTGELFF
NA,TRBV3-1,CASVGRDYEQYF
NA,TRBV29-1,CSVAGTREANVLTF
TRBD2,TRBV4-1,CASSLTSGWRETQYF
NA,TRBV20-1,CSARLTSSYEQYF
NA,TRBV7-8,CASSLPIWGGETQYF
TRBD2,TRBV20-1,CSARGLGGNIQYF
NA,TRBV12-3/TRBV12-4,CASSLGGVGVGTGWNEQYF
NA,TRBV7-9,CASSPLGRVNIQYF
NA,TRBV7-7,CASSLGMGTDTQYF
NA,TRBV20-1,CSATFGINPGLNSPLHF
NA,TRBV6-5,CASSSFRVSGANVLTF
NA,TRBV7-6,CASSLAGAAFDRYQETQYF
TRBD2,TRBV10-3,CAISEPGLAGGLLQHTQYF
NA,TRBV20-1,CSARGGEGGAGPYGYTF
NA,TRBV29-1,CSADTYYGYTF